This TCR beta chain was sequenced for a study of metastatic and nonmetastatic thyroid tumors. The CDR3 is made up of 17 amino acids. Germline V gene data show CDR1 as DFQATT and CDR2 as SNEGSKA (reference sequence). Trimming cost V 2 bases and J 3 bases, with 21 bases left between them. With MiXCR, TCRdb called clones anew from the PCR reads. Of approximately 65,000 clones in the sample, 4% to 5% were seen once. On this clone: This sample also contains other DNA sequences that code for the same CDR3.

Thyroid surgery had not been preceded by any treatment in any patient. The origin of this receptor is a female donor with papillary thyroid cancer or a benign thyroid nodule (not recorded which). Some clones in this sample may be carry-over from other donors' samples. Sequenced input: blood. This chain uses TRBV20-1 with TRBJ2-3; perhaps TRBD2 as D (5 bases). The CDR3 sequence is CSARPILAGVPTDTQYF. The DNA for the CDR3 is TGCAGTGCTAGACCCATTCTAGCAGGAGTTCCGACAGATACGCAGTATTTT.